The 29 T cell receptor beta chains given below trace back to one sample, sequenced in a study of CD8+CD57+ T cells in acquired aplastic anemia. An expansion of CD8+CD57+ cells by flow cytometry had been shown in patients chosen for sequencing. Genomic DNA templated the TCR beta VDJ and CDR3 profiling. TCRdb analysed the reads with MiXCR anew, one entry per CDR3 protein. The sample gives around 430,000 distinct CDR3 sequences, approximately 33% of which show up once; 0.82% is in the top ten. Sequenced sample: sorted CD4+, CD8+, or CD8+CD57+ T cells (not recorded which) from PBMCs. The source is a human donor with aplastic anemia.

In this sample, this clonotype turned up a few times. This CDR3 is missing its conserved last phenylalanine or tryptophan, likely due to a read error. The V gene is TRBV7-2, the J gene TRBJ1-5; D not certain. The CDR3 spans 14 residues. Germline CDR1 and CDR2: SGHTA and FQGNSA. V dropped 1 base and J dropped 4 bases, with 8 bases sitting between them. The CDR3 is CASSLDSLNQPQHL. The CDR3 bases are TGTGCCAGCAGCTTAGATTCCTTAAATCAGCCCCAGCATCTT.

This clonotype was seen a handful of times. The V and J genes are TRBV10-3 and TRBJ1-1, with D hard to call. Germline V CDR1 and CDR2: ENHRY, SYGVKD. This CDR3 has 14 residues. The CDR3 loop reads CTTGENRENTEAFF. CDR3 in DNA: TGTACCACCGGTGAGAACCGGGAGAACACTGAAGCTTTCTTT.

This chain uses TRBV27 with TRBJ2-5; possibly TRBD2 for D (5 bases). Germline loops: CDR1 MNHEY, CDR2 SMNVEV (reference sequence). Deletions cut 3 bases from V and 5 bases from J, with 16 bases between. The CDR3 loop spans 15 amino acids. CDR3 protein: CASSFRRGLKETQYF. The CDR3 DNA is TGTGCCAGCAGTTTCCGCCGTGGACTGAAGGAGACCCAGTACTTC.

In its sample, this clonotype was seen many times. V gene TRBV19 combines with J gene TRBJ1-4; no clear D. Deletions cut 3 bases from V and 0 bases from J, with 5 bases between. CDR3 length: 14 residues. Germline CDR1 reads LNHDA; CDR2 reads SQIVND (reference sequence). In DNA form, the CDR3 reads TGTGCCAGTAGTATTCCCGCAACTAATGAAAAACTGTTTTTT. This sequence encodes CASSIPATNEKLFF. Combining the CDR3 with reference TRBV19 and TRBJ1-4 gives the whole variable domain DGGITQSPKYLFRKEGQNVTLSCEQNLNHDAMYWYRQDPGQGLRLIYYSQIVNDFQKGDIAEGYSVSREKKESFPLTVTSAQKNPTAFYLCASSIPATNEKLFFGSGTQLSVL.

In its sample, this clonotype was seen a few times. The J gene is TRBJ1-1, the V gene TRBV7-6; maybe TRBD1 (5 bases). Germline V CDR1 and CDR2: SGHVS, FNYEAQ. Trimming shortened V by 7 bases and J by 1 base, and 13 bases separated the two germline ends. The CDR3 loop spans 14 amino acids. DNA for the CDR3: TGTGCCAGCACCCCGACGGGACCGAACACTGAAGCTTTCTTT. Translation gives CASTPTGPNTEAFF.

About this clonotype: This could be a read error, since a much larger clone is one nucleotide away. The V gene is TRBV10-3, the J gene TRBJ1-1; 8 bases fit TRBD1. Germline lookup yields CDR1 ENHRY and CDR2 SYGVKD. The CDR3 length is 14 residues. V was pared by 7 bases and J by 3 bases, with 7 bases of the junction left unmatched. CDR3: CAIKTTGQDTEAFF. The CDR3 region has the DNA TGTGCCATCAAGACAACGGGACAGGACACTGAAGCTTTCTTT.

CDR3 sequence: CASSASGQGSYEQYF. The CDR3 DNA sequence: TGTGCCAGCAGCGCCTCGGGACAGGGCTCCTACGAGCAGTACTTC. This chain links TRBV9 with TRBJ2-7, with 9 bases aligning to TRBD1. This CDR3 region has 15 residues. CDR1 and CDR2 from the germline V gene are SGDLS and YYNGEE. The ends lost 3 bases at V and 0 bases at J; junction bases unmatched: 4.

This clonotype appeared many times. This sequence joins TRBV2 and TRBJ1-2; D remains unclear. The CDR3 contains 16 residues. The ends were cut back, 1 base at V and 7 bases at J, with 19 bases in the middle. From germline, CDR1 is SNHLY and CDR2 FYNNEI. CDR3 protein: CASSEVRQLPAAGYTF. The CDR3 DNA follows: TGTGCCAGCAGTGAAGTACGGCAGCTGCCGGCCGCTGGCTACACCTTC.

This clonotype was found many times. The rearrangement uses TRBV6-2 or TRBV6-3 and TRBJ1-2; D gene unclear. The CDR3 is 12 residues long. Looked up from germline, CDR1 is MNHEY and CDR2 is SVGEGT. V was clipped by 7 bases and J by 1 base, with 7 bases between them. The CDR3 loop reads CASTTHNYGYTF. The CDR3 DNA sequence: TGTGCCAGCACAACGCATAACTATGGCTACACCTTC.

The chain couples TRBV19 to TRBJ2-7; D may be TRBD1 or TRBD2 (6 bases each). V lost 4 bases and J lost 5, with 18 bases in between. There are 15 residues in the CDR3. Germline assignment: CDR1 LNHDA and CDR2 SQIVND (reference sequence). The CDR3 DNA reads as TGTGCCAGTAGTACATACGGGGGCAGGGCCCACGAGCAGTACTTC. It specifies CASSTYGGRAHEQYF.

This clonotype was detected ten times or more. The chain couples TRBV20-1 to TRBJ2-1; 8 nucleotides match TRBD2. V lost 6 bases to trimming and J lost 8 bases; unmatched junction nucleotides: 6. Per germline, CDR1 DFQATT and CDR2 SNEGSKA (reference sequence). The CDR3 sequence is 12 residues long. CDR3 protein: CSAAGTRDEQFF. The CDR3 DNA sequence: TGCAGTGCAGCCGGGACTAGGGATGAGCAGTTCTTC.

The chain uses TRBV3-1 and TRBJ2-7, with 10 bases aligning to TRBD2. V dropped 4 bases and J dropped 4; count of bases not matched to a gene: 7. The CDR3 spans 15 residues. Germline CDR1 reads LGHDT; CDR2 reads YNNKEL (reference sequence). CDR3 DNA: TGTGCCAGCAGCCGCTCTAGCGGGGGACAATACGAGCAGTACTTC. Its translation is CASSRSSGGQYEQYF.

This clonotype was counted ten times or more. The chain couples TRBV24-1 to TRBJ2-1, with D hard to call. This CDR3 is built from 15 residues. V shed 3 bases and J shed 6 bases, with 14 bases lying between them. CDR1 and CDR2 from the germline V gene are KGHDR and SFDVKD. CDR3: CATSDQDGTLNEQFF. Here the CDR3 DNA reads TGTGCCACCAGTGATCAGGACGGAACCCTCAATGAGCAGTTCTTC.

The chain uses TRBV10-3 and TRBJ1-2; D unresolved. Germline loops: CDR1 ENHRY, CDR2 SYGVKD. Trimming cost V 5 bases and J 0 bases, with 10 bases left between them. The length of the CDR3 is 14 residues. In DNA form, the CDR3 reads TGTGCCATCAGTCCCCGTGAGACTAACTATGGCTACACCTTC. Residues: CAISPRETNYGYTF.

The gene calls are TRBV7-2 and TRBJ2-2, with D unresolved. Trimming cost V 2 bases and J 7 bases, with 14 bases left between them. Germline V gene data show CDR1 as SGHTA and CDR2 as FQGNSA. The CDR3 has 15 amino acids. This CDR3 reads CASSLSERASGELFF. The DNA of the CDR3 is TGTGCCAGCAGCTTATCCGAGAGAGCTAGCGGGGAGCTGTTTTTT.

This clonotype was detected many times. The chain joins TRBV4-1 to TRBJ2-3, with no clear D. The CDR3 sequence is 13 residues long. V lost 0 bases and J 2 bases, leaving 3 bases between the germline ends. Germline V gives CDR1 MGHRA, CDR2 YSYEKL. CDR3 region: CASSQEATDTQYF. CDR3 bases: TGCGCCAGCAGCCAAGAAGCCACAGATACGCAGTATTTT.

This rearrangement joins TRBV11-2 to TRBJ1-4; TRBD1 is a possible D gene (5 bases). There are 15 residues in the CDR3. Trimming shortened V by 4 bases and J by 7 bases, and 16 bases separated the two germline ends. CDR1 SGHAT and CDR2 FQNNGV come from the germline V gene. CDR3 nucleotide sequence: TGTGCCAGCAGCTCGGTAAGGGGCATCGGTGAAAAACTGTTTTTT. Protein sequence: CASSSVRGIGEKLFF.

Only a few counts were recorded for this clonotype. The chain uses TRBV6-1 and TRBJ2-7; 12 nucleotides agree with TRBD2. CDR1 and CDR2 from the germline V gene are MNHNS and SASEGT. The CDR3 runs 18 residues. V lost 7 bases and J lost 0; bases outside the gene matches: 13. CDR3 bases: TGTGCCAGCACTAGACTAGCGGGAGAACATACGAGCTCCTACGAGCAGTACTTC. Translating it yields CASTRLAGEHTSSYEQYF.

This clonotype was seen just once. The chain recombines TRBV27 with TRBJ1-5, with no clear D. The germline V gene encodes CDR1 MNHEY and CDR2 SMNVEV (reference sequence). The length of the CDR3 is 13 residues. Trimming removed 5 bases from V and 5 bases from J, with 10 bases in between. CDR3 coding DNA: TGTGCCAGCAGTCCCCGACTTGATCAGCCCCAGCATTTT. Its translation: CASSPRLDQPQHF.

This chain uses TRBV9 with TRBJ2-2; D assignment may be TRBD1 or TRBD2 (6 bases each). Germline loops: CDR1 SGDLS, CDR2 YYNGEE. Deletions cut 4 bases from V and 4 bases from J, with 14 bases between. This CDR3 has 15 residues. The CDR3, as DNA: TGTGCCAGCAGCTTATCACAGGGAGGCACCGGGGAGCTGTTTTTT. The encoded protein is CASSLSQGGTGELFF.

The genes are TRBV19 and TRBJ2-7, with 7 bases that match TRBD1. This CDR3 has 15 amino acids. The junction had 12 bases not matched to a gene; V was cut back by 5 bases and J by 5 bases. Looked up from germline, CDR1 is LNHDA and CDR2 is SQIVND (reference sequence). The CDR3 loop reads CASSSTTGNGNEQYF. The CDR3 DNA is TGTGCCAGTAGTTCTACGACAGGGAACGGGAACGAGCAGTACTTC.

V and J are TRBV20-1 and TRBJ2-3, with 15 bases identical to TRBD2. CDR3 size: 14 residues. Losses at the gene ends were 6 bases for V and 4 bases for J; bases not matched to a gene: 2. Germline lookup yields CDR1 DFQATT and CDR2 SNEGSKA (reference sequence). Here the CDR3 DNA reads TGCAGTGCGCGGACTAGCGGGAGGGCAGATACGCAGTATTTT. This sequence encodes CSARTSGRADTQYF.

Many counts were recorded for this clonotype. The chain carries TRBV2 and TRBJ2-7; unclear D gene. In germline, CDR1 is SNHLY, CDR2 FYNNEI. Deletions cut 6 bases from V and 7 bases from J, with 19 bases between. This CDR3 spans 14 amino acids. The CDR3 protein is CASSSPLRVREQYF. The CDR3 region has the DNA TGTGCCAGCAGCTCCCCCCTAAGGGTCCGGGAGCAGTACTTC.

This clonotype has ten or more counts. In DNA, the CDR3 is TGTGCCATCAGTGCAGCGACAGGGGGTAGTGGAAACACCATATATTTT. Translating it yields CAISAATGGSGNTIYF. The V call is TRBV10-3, the J call TRBJ1-3, with 9 positions matching TRBD1. J lost 3 bases, V lost 4 bases, and 7 bases had no gene match. The length of the CDR3 is 16 residues. CDR1 is ENHRY, CDR2 SYGVKD, per germline.

There are many counts of this clonotype. The rearrangement uses TRBV29-1 and TRBJ1-1; no definite D call. Per the germline V gene, CDR1 is SQVTM and CDR2 is ANQGSEA. With 4 bases removed from V and 5 bases from J, the gap between germline ends came to 8 bases. This CDR3 is built from 11 residues. CDR3 nucleotides: TGCAGCGTTGTAATGGGGACTGAAGCTTTCTTT. Its translation is CSVVMGTEAFF. Full variable domain (rest looked up from reference TRBV29-1 and TRBJ1-1): SAVISQKPSRDICQRGTSLTIQCQVDSQVTMMFWYRQQPGQSLTLIATANQGSEATYESGFVIDKFPISRPNLTFSTLTVSNMSPEDSSIYLCSVVMGTEAFFGQGTRLTVV.

This clonotype was seen only a few times. This chain uses TRBV12-3 or TRBV12-4 with TRBJ2-5, with D unresolved. Trimming shortened V by 2 bases and J by 5 bases, and 12 bases separated the two germline ends. CDR3 size: 14 residues. CDR3 loop: CASSLSEHPETQYF. Written as DNA, the CDR3 is TGTGCCAGCAGTTTATCGGAGCATCCGGAGACCCAGTACTTC.

The J gene is TRBJ1-6, the V gene TRBV2, with D uncertain. This CDR3 region has 15 residues. CDR1 SNHLY and CDR2 FYNNEI come from the germline V gene. V lost 3 bases to trimming and J lost 9 bases, with 15 bases between them. The CDR3 DNA is TGTGCCAGCAGTGACGTGAGTGCAAAGGGTTCACCCCTCCACTTT. Protein: CASSDVSAKGSPLHF.

V is TRBV5-1 and J is TRBJ2-1; 7 bases fit TRBD1. The CDR3 extends over 17 amino acids. Germline-derived CDR1 and CDR2 are SGHRS and YFSETQ. V gave up 4 bases and J gave up 9 bases; unmatched junction bases: 19. The CDR3 reads CASSENVQGPPRIEQFF. In DNA, the CDR3 is TGCGCCAGCAGCGAAAACGTACAGGGGCCTCCTCGTATTGAGCAGTTCTTC.

V usage is TRBV7-9 and J usage is TRBJ1-6; D gene ambiguous. The CDR3 contains 14 residues. Between the trimmed V and J ends, which lost 3 bases and 10 bases, there was a span of 13 bases. From germline, CDR1 is SEHNR and CDR2 FQNEAQ (reference sequence). The CDR3 DNA is TGTGCCAGCAGCTTCCGTACAGTTGAGTCACCCCTCCACTTT. The encoded protein is CASSFRTVESPLHF.